Below are 29 T cell receptor beta chains sequenced from a single sample in a study of blood T cells in healthy people across ages. Sample-barcoded 5' priming and a J-beta primer mix drove a second PCR of roughly 7 to 11 cycles. TCRdb processed the 5' RACE reads anew with MiXCR; each CDR3 protein has one entry. The sample contains 1.5 million to 2 million distinct CDR3 sequences, over 25% of which appear only once. The sample was blood. These receptors were collected from a woman aged 25 to 39 in good health.

This clonotype was seen a handful of times. The CDR3 DNA sequence: TGCAGCGTTGGGGAACGAGCTAGGGGCTACACCTTC. Protein product: CSVGERARGYTF. V is TRBV29-1 and J is TRBJ1-2, with D uncertain. V gave up 4 bases and J gave up 8 bases, with 14 bases separating them. This CDR3 contains 12 residues. Germline lookup yields CDR1 SQVTM and CDR2 ANQGSEA.

This clonotype was recorded a few times. The J gene is TRBJ2-3, the V gene TRBV6-1; 14 nucleotides line up with TRBD2. The CDR3 runs to 20 residues. Per the germline V gene, CDR1 is MNHNS and CDR2 is SASEGT. With V trimmed by 4 bases and J by 5 bases, 17 bases remained unmatched. DNA of the CDR3: TGTGCCAGCAGTGCTCCGACTAGCGGGAGGGCCGTTGGGGTTGGAGATACGCAGTATTTT. Its protein product is CASSAPTSGRAVGVGDTQYF.

The V and J genes are TRBV27 and TRBJ2-3; D is perhaps TRBD1 (6 bases). The CDR3 extends over 16 amino acids. Germline values: CDR1 MNHEY, CDR2 SMNVEV (reference sequence). The V gene lost 5 bases and the J gene lost 0 bases, with 15 bases spanning the gap. The CDR3 reads CASSPRQVLSTDTQYF. In DNA form, the CDR3 reads TGTGCCAGCAGTCCTCGACAGGTCCTTAGCACAGATACGCAGTATTTT.

The chain combines TRBV11-2 with TRBJ2-7; 15 positions match TRBD2. In germline, CDR1 is SGHAT, CDR2 FQNNGV. Germline trimming cut 8 bases from V and 6 bases from J; bases unmatched to any gene: 5. The CDR3 sequence is 14 residues long. CDR3 residues: CASGGLAGGLEQYF. Written as DNA, the CDR3 is TGTGCCAGCGGAGGACTAGCGGGAGGGCTCGAGCAGTACTTC.

As for this clonotype: One end of the junction varies from germline; a read error may be responsible. The chain couples TRBV4-3 to TRBJ1-2, with D tentatively TRBD1 (5 bases). Germline V lookup: CDR1 LGHNA, CDR2 YSLEER. CDR3 length: 17 residues. The CDR3 is CAGSQGRGGETPRGYTF. DNA of the CDR3: TGCGCCGGCAGCCAAGGGCGGGGAGGGGAGACCCCTAGGGGCTACACCTTC.

The V and J genes are TRBV4-1 and TRBJ2-7; D ambiguous. Trimming took off 3 bases at V and 4 bases at J, with 10 bases between the two ends. Germline loops: CDR1 MGHRA, CDR2 YSYEKL. There are 13 residues in the CDR3. The CDR3 spells CASSHETGYEQYF. The DNA of the CDR3 is TGCGCCAGCAGCCATGAGACTGGTTACGAGCAGTACTTC.

This clonotype was detected many times. The gene calls are TRBV6-6 and TRBJ2-5; possible D gene TRBD2, 5 bases. V gave up 11 bases and J gave up 3 bases, with 16 bases separating them. The germline V gene has CDR1 MNHNY and CDR2 SVGAGI (reference sequence). The CDR3 covers 13 residues. CDR3: CACGVAEEETQYF. The CDR3, as DNA: TGTGCCTGTGGGGTTGCGGAGGAAGAGACCCAGTACTTC.

The rearrangement links TRBV28 to TRBJ2-7; 12 bases are shared with TRBD2. Germline V gene sequence: CDR1 MDHEN, CDR2 SYDVKM. The V segment lost 6 bases and the J segment 2 bases; nucleotides outside the gene matches: 5. The CDR3 totals 15 residues. The CDR3 loop is CASSPSGRATYEQYF. CDR3 DNA: TGTGCCAGCAGCCCTAGCGGGAGGGCAACCTACGAGCAGTACTTC.

This clonotype has a handful of counts. A much larger clone differs by one base, so this may be a read error. The rearrangement uses TRBV6-2 or TRBV6-3 and TRBJ2-3, with D perhaps matching TRBD1 (6 bases). Germline V gives CDR1 MNHEY, CDR2 SVGEGT. CDR3 size: 15 residues. CDR3 loop: CACSHGVTGADTQYF. For the CDR3, the DNA is TGTGCCTGCAGCCACGGTGTGACAGGAGCAGATACGCAGTATTTT.

The chain recombines TRBV11-3 with TRBJ2-7; D remains ambiguous. V was clipped by 6 bases and J by 1 base, with 10 bases between them. This CDR3 comprises 13 residues. The germline gives CDR1 SGHNT, CDR2 YENEEA. CDR3 DNA sequence: TGTGCCAGCAGTCAGCAGCCTTCCTACGAGCAGTACTTC. Translation gives CASSQQPSYEQYF.

This clonotype was detected ten times or more. V is TRBV5-5 and J is TRBJ2-7, with D possibly matching TRBD2 (6 bases). The V end was cut by 0 bases, the J end by 4 bases, with 17 bases between. Germline CDR1 reads SGHKS; CDR2 reads YYEKEE (reference sequence). The CDR3 has 16 residues. The CDR3 loop is CASSLVLAQEGYEQYF. The CDR3 nucleotides read TGTGCCAGCAGCTTGGTCTTGGCTCAGGAGGGTTACGAGCAGTACTTC.

The gene calls are TRBV7-2 and TRBJ1-2; 10 bases align to TRBD1. This CDR3 spans 13 amino acids. V gave up 4 bases and J gave up 8 bases; unmatched junction bases: 4. Germline CDR1 reads SGHTA; CDR2 reads FQGNSA. The CDR3 nucleotides read TGTGCCAGCAGCTCGGGACAGGGGATGGGCTACACCTTC. Encoded protein: CASSSGQGMGYTF.

This clonotype was seen only a few times. V gene TRBV3-1 combines with J gene TRBJ1-2; D not certain. This CDR3 comprises 13 residues. Trimming removed 0 bases from V and 4 bases from J, with 6 bases in between. The V gene's germline CDR1 is LGHDT and CDR2 YNNKEL (reference sequence). DNA for the CDR3: TGTGCCAGCAGCCAAGATGCAGTCTATGGCTACACCTTC. Translated: CASSQDAVYGYTF.

The sample holds a few counts of this clonotype. This chain links TRBV7-2 with TRBJ2-5; D assignment may be TRBD1 or TRBD2 (5 bases each). Germline assignment: CDR1 SGHTA and CDR2 FQGNSA. Trimming left V 5 bases short and J 5 bases short, with 18 bases between. The CDR3 is 15 residues long. The CDR3 region is CASSPVFGGEETQYF. The DNA for the CDR3 is TGTGCCAGCAGCCCCGTTTTTGGGGGAGAGGAGACCCAGTACTTC.

Regarding this clonotype: At one boundary the junction diverges from the germline segment, which might be a read error. The V and J genes are TRBV9 and TRBJ2-1; D is possibly TRBD2 (7 bases). CDR3 length equals 14 residues. The germline V gene encodes CDR1 SGDLS and CDR2 YYNGEE. The CDR3 DNA sequence: TGTGCTAGCAGCTTTTTGGGGGGGGCCAATGAGCAGTTCTTC. Its translation is CASSFLGGANEQFF.

V gene TRBV20-1 combines with J gene TRBJ1-2, with TRBD1 matching 7 bases. The CDR3 runs 13 residues. The ends lost 0 bases at V and 4 bases at J; junction bases unmatched: 2. Germline CDR1 is DFQATT and CDR2 is SNEGSKA (reference sequence). The CDR3 loop is CSAREGTVYGYTF. The DNA of the CDR3 is TGCAGTGCTAGAGAGGGGACAGTCTATGGCTACACCTTC.

This chain joins TRBV12-3 or TRBV12-4 and TRBJ2-7; D ambiguous. Trimming took 1 base from V and 2 from J, leaving 9 bases between them. CDR3 size: 14 residues. CDR3 in amino acids: CASSLDLGTYEQYF. CDR3 DNA: TGTGCCAGCAGTTTAGACCTAGGCACCTACGAGCAGTACTTC.

CDR3: CSARELRGPNQPQHF. The CDR3 nucleotides read TGCAGTGCTAGAGAGTTAAGGGGGCCCAATCAGCCCCAGCATTTT. The chain employs TRBV20-1 and TRBJ1-5; the match to TRBD1 covers 7 bases. CDR3 length equals 15 residues. The germline V gene encodes CDR1 DFQATT and CDR2 SNEGSKA (reference sequence). V lost 0 bases and J lost 3; bases outside the gene matches: 5.

The genes are TRBV7-2 and TRBJ1-2; TRBD1 matches at 7 bases. This CDR3 is built from 13 residues. J lost 6 bases, V lost 3 bases, and 4 bases had no gene match. Germline V gene lookup returns CDR1 SGHTA and CDR2 FQGNSA. DNA of the CDR3: TGTGCCAGCAGCTTGGACAGGATAGATGGCTACACCTTC. This gives the protein CASSLDRIDGYTF.

Note on this clonotype: A single base separates this from a much larger clone, so it may be a read error. The gene calls are TRBV28 and TRBJ1-1, with 7 bases matching TRBD1. The CDR3 is 13 amino acids. Germline assignment: CDR1 MDHEN and CDR2 SYDVKM. J lost 3 bases, V lost 6 bases, and 4 bases had no gene match. The CDR3 coding sequence is TGTGCCAGCAGCCAGGGGGGGCACACTGAAGCTTTCTTT. Encoded protein: CASSQGGHTEAFF.

This clonotype has at least ten counts. J is TRBJ2-7 and V is TRBV29-1; tentatively, D is TRBD1 or TRBD2 (6 bases each). Trimming stripped 1 base from V and 2 bases from J, with 9 bases between. This CDR3 has 13 amino acids. Looked up from germline, CDR1 is SQVTM and CDR2 is ANQGSEA. Written as DNA, the CDR3 is TGCAGCGTTGAAGGTGGGGGGCCCTACGAGCAGTACTTC. It specifies CSVEGGGPYEQYF.

The chain links TRBV7-9 to TRBJ2-5, with a tentative D call TRBD2 (6 bases). The CDR3 contains 15 residues. In germline, CDR1 is SEHNR, CDR2 FQNEAQ (reference sequence). V gave up 5 bases and J gave up 5 bases, with 18 bases separating them. CDR3 in amino acids: CASSIVSFSGETQYF. DNA of the CDR3: TGTGCCAGCAGCATAGTCTCATTCAGCGGGGAGACCCAGTACTTC.

This clonotype showed up just a few times. The gene calls are TRBV11-2 and TRBJ2-7; D is possibly TRBD2 (5 bases). Germline V lookup: CDR1 SGHAT, CDR2 FQNNGV. The CDR3 loop spans 14 amino acids. Trimming left V 4 bases short and J 2 bases short, with 12 bases between. Here the CDR3 DNA reads TGTGCCAGCAGCTACCTAGGACTTGCCTACGAGCAGTACTTC. It encodes CASSYLGLAYEQYF.

This clonotype was picked up a small number of times. Just one base apart from a much larger clone, this may be a read error. The gene calls are TRBV5-1 and TRBJ2-1; tentatively, D is TRBD2 (6 bases). The CDR3 is 14 residues long. Germline loops: CDR1 SGHRS, CDR2 YFSETQ. V was trimmed by 2 bases and J by 6 bases, leaving 12 bases between them. The CDR3 loop reads CASSLGAGRNEQFF. CDR3 DNA sequence: TGCGCCAGCAGCTTAGGGGCGGGACGCAATGAGCAGTTCTTC.

V gene TRBV20-1 combines with J gene TRBJ2-2; D is perhaps TRBD2 (7 bases). Germline lookup yields CDR1 DFQATT and CDR2 SNEGSKA (reference sequence). V was pared by 3 bases and J by 4 bases, with 15 bases between. The CDR3 is made up of 15 amino acids. The CDR3 region has the DNA TGCAGTGCTAGGCACGAGGGGGGGACCACCGGGGAGCTGTTTTTT. Amino acids: CSARHEGGTTGELFF.

In the case of this clonotype: A much larger clone lies one base from this, so it may be a read error. The chain joins TRBV30 to TRBJ1-5, with a tentative D call TRBD1 (5 bases). Per germline, CDR1 GTSNPN and CDR2 SVGIG (reference sequence). The CDR3 has 15 amino acids. V shed 3 bases and J shed 5 bases, with 17 bases lying between them. CDR3 loop: CAWRPAGGRDQPQHF. The CDR3 DNA reads TGTGCCTGGAGGCCAGCCGGGGGGAGGGATCAGCCCCAGCATTTT.

The chain joins TRBV4-1 to TRBJ2-1, with 7 bases fitting TRBD1. The CDR3 loop spans 14 amino acids. Germline values: CDR1 MGHRA, CDR2 YSYEKL. V was clipped by 3 bases and J by 9 bases; unmatched bases: 8. The CDR3 DNA reads as TGCGCCAGCAGCCAGGGGACAGCCCGGGGTGAGCAGTTCTTC. Encoded protein: CASSQGTARGEQFF.

This chain connects TRBV4-3 to TRBJ1-1; no clear D. Deletions cut 8 bases from V and 2 bases from J, with 6 bases between. In germline, CDR1 is LGHNA, CDR2 YSLEER. The CDR3 is 11 residues long. DNA of the CDR3: TGCGCCAGCGCAGGCAACACTGAAGCTTTCTTT. It is translated as CASAGNTEAFF.

Only a few counts were recorded for this clonotype. This chain links TRBV10-3 with TRBJ2-7; D is undetermined. Germline loops: CDR1 ENHRY, CDR2 SYGVKD. The CDR3 totals 14 residues. The V end was cut by 6 bases, the J end by 1 base, with 13 bases between. The CDR3 is CAIRHPGLSYEQYF. CDR3 nucleotide sequence: TGTGCCATCAGACACCCGGGTCTGTCCTACGAGCAGTACTTC.